Each of the 20 T cell receptor beta chains below was sequenced from the same sample in a study of glioma-infiltrating T cells after dendritic cell vaccination. Data came from immunoSEQ multiplex PCR; TCRdb stores just in-frame clones and leaves some out. Of around 100,000 clones in the sample, around 81% are singletons; the top ten hold over 9.5%. Sequenced here: blood, sampled before dendritic cell vaccination. The receptors were sampled from a human donor with glioblastoma.

The V and J genes are TRBV19 and TRBJ1-2; 8 bases are a match to TRBD1. Germline CDR1 is LNHDA and CDR2 is SQIVND (reference sequence). This CDR3 has 13 amino acids. Trimming at V came to 6 bases and at J to 6 bases, leaving 6 bases not matched to a gene. The CDR3 reads CASREDREHGYTF. CDR3 sequence (DNA): TGTGCCAGTAGGGAGGACAGGGAACATGGCTACACCTTC.

This chain connects TRBV7-9 to TRBJ2-2; 7 bases agree with TRBD1. Trimming removed 5 bases from V and 4 bases from J; junction bases left unmatched: 13. Germline CDR1 and CDR2: SEHNR and FQNEAQ (reference sequence). The CDR3 runs to 17 residues. The CDR3 protein is CASSIRTGGLRTGELFF. The CDR3 DNA is TGTGCCAGCAGCATCCGGACAGGCGGGTTACGCACCGGGGAGCTGTTTTTT. Looking up the rest from reference TRBV7-9 and TRBJ2-2 gives the full variable domain: DTGVSQNPRHKITKRGQNVTFRCDPISEHNRLYWYRQTLGQGPEFLTYFQNEAQLEKSRLLSDRFSAERPKGSFSTLEIQRTEQGDSAMYLCASSIRTGGLRTGELFFGEGSRLTVL.

This chain connects TRBV30 to TRBJ2-3; 12 bases agree with TRBD2. V gave up 1 base and J gave up 8 bases; unmatched junction bases: 10. The CDR3 loop spans 16 amino acids. Germline loops: CDR1 GTSNPN, CDR2 SVGIG (reference sequence). The CDR3, as DNA: TGTGCCTGGAGTGGGACGCTAGCGGGGGGGCAAGCTACGCAGTATTTT. This codes for CAWSGTLAGGQATQYF.

The chain has TRBV29-1 and TRBJ2-1; D may be TRBD2 (6 bases). Trimming stripped 6 bases from V and 1 base from J, with 13 bases between. CDR3 length equals 14 residues. Germline V gene lookup returns CDR1 SQVTM and CDR2 ANQGSEA. CDR3 sequence: CSVAIAASYNEQFF. The CDR3 DNA reads TGCAGCGTAGCGATAGCGGCTTCCTACAATGAGCAGTTCTTC.

This clone was seen just once. The rearrangement links TRBV27 to TRBJ2-3; tentative D call: TRBD1 (5 bases). CDR3 size: 11 residues. Trimming left V 5 bases short and J 7 bases short, with 7 bases between. Germline CDR1 reads MNHEY; CDR2 reads SMNVEV (reference sequence). In DNA form, the CDR3 reads TGTGCCAGCAGTGGGGCCTATACGCAGTATTTT. Translated, it gives CASSGAYTQYF.

This clone was recorded only once. The V and J genes are TRBV9 and TRBJ1-6; D gene unclear. The V and J ends lost 0 bases and 5 bases respectively, with 6 bases between them. Per germline, CDR1 SGDLS and CDR2 YYNGEE. The CDR3 has 14 residues. CDR3 residues: CASSVGPDNSPLHF. The CDR3 bases are TGTGCCAGCAGCGTAGGGCCAGATAATTCACCCCTCCACTTT.

V and J are TRBV30 and TRBJ1-2; D is perhaps TRBD1 (5 bases). V was trimmed by 8 bases and J by 1 base, leaving 14 bases between them. The CDR3 runs to 13 residues. Germline CDR1 is GTSNPN and CDR2 is SVGIG (reference sequence). CDR3 amino acids: CAHYPGINYGYTF. The CDR3, as DNA: TGTGCCCACTATCCAGGGATTAACTATGGCTACACCTTC.

This chain connects TRBV4-1 to TRBJ2-7, with no clear D. V was cut by 4 bases and J by 7 bases, with 20 bases left in between. The germline gives CDR1 MGHRA, CDR2 YSYEKL. The CDR3 is 15 amino acids. The CDR3 region has the DNA TGCGCCAGCAGCCGATCCTCGCCCGGCGTCGGGGAGCAGTACTTC. This codes for CASSRSSPGVGEQYF.

The chain uses TRBV19 and TRBJ2-7; 8 bases agree with TRBD1. Germline V gene lookup returns CDR1 LNHDA and CDR2 SQIVND (reference sequence). The CDR3 spans 15 residues. J lost 3 bases, V lost 6 bases, and 10 bases had no gene match. The CDR3 coding sequence is TGTGCCAGTAGCTCACCCGGACAGGGACTCTACGAGCAGTACTTC. Its translation: CASSSPGQGLYEQYF. Full variable domain (outside the CDR3, taken from reference TRBV19 and TRBJ2-7): DGGITQSPKYLFRKEGQNVTLSCEQNLNHDAMYWYRQDPGQGLRLIYYSQIVNDFQKGDIAEGYSVSREKKESFPLTVTSAQKNPTAFYLCASSSPGQGLYEQYFGPGTRLTVT.

The chain links TRBV10-3 to TRBJ1-2; possibly TRBD1 for D (5 bases). The CDR3 sequence is 14 residues long. CDR1 ENHRY and CDR2 SYGVKD come from the germline V gene. V was trimmed by 7 bases and J by 3 bases, leaving 15 bases between them. CDR3: CAITRFGGDYGYTF. Written as DNA, the CDR3 is TGTGCCATCACACGGTTCGGGGGGGACTATGGCTACACCTTC.

The chain recombines TRBV5-1 with TRBJ2-5; D perhaps matches TRBD1 (6 bases). V lost 0 bases to trimming and J lost 3 bases, with 9 bases between them. CDR3 length: 14 residues. Germline loops: CDR1 SGHRS, CDR2 YFSETQ. Written as DNA, the CDR3 is TGCGCCAGCAGCTTGGCCGCAGGGGAAGAGACCCAGTACTTC. Translated, it gives CASSLAAGEETQYF.

The chain links TRBV2 to TRBJ1-1; D call uncertain. Trimming took off 4 bases at V and 5 bases at J, with 5 bases between the two ends. The length of the CDR3 is 11 residues. The germline CDR1 and CDR2 sequences are SNHLY and FYNNEI. The CDR3: CASSARTEAFF. The CDR3, as DNA: TGTGCCAGCAGTGCCCGGACTGAAGCTTTCTTT.

The gene calls are TRBV2 and TRBJ2-1; TRBD1 matches 7 bases. Per the germline V gene, CDR1 is SNHLY and CDR2 is FYNNEI. The CDR3 has 13 amino acids. V dropped 7 bases and J dropped 2; count of bases not matched to a gene: 2. The CDR3 here is CASTQGAYNEQFF. DNA for the CDR3: TGTGCCAGCACCCAGGGGGCCTACAATGAGCAGTTCTTC.

This chain connects TRBV5-5 to TRBJ2-7; 9 bases match TRBD2. CDR3 length: 15 residues. The germline V gene has CDR1 SGHKS and CDR2 YYEKEE (reference sequence). Unmatched junction bases numbered 3, after V lost 2 bases and J lost 0 bases. CDR3 region: CASSFGGGGSYEQYF. CDR3 DNA sequence: TGTGCCAGCAGCTTTGGCGGGGGGGGCTCCTACGAGCAGTACTTC.

V and J are TRBV6-4 and TRBJ1-2, with TRBD1 matching 8 bases. J lost 8 bases, V lost 3 bases, and 14 bases had no gene match. Germline CDR1 is MRHNA and CDR2 is SNTAGT. CDR3 length: 16 residues. CDR3 protein: CASSESGQGRLRGYTF. The CDR3 DNA is TGTGCCAGCAGTGAAAGTGGACAGGGCCGGTTAAGAGGCTACACCTTC.

The rearrangement uses TRBV5-5 and TRBJ2-7; 7 positions match TRBD1. J gave up 2 bases and V 1 base, and 6 bases lay outside the gene matches. CDR1 SGHKS and CDR2 YYEKEE come from the germline V gene (reference sequence). This CDR3 comprises 15 residues. DNA of the CDR3: TGTGCCAGCAGCTTGACCAGGGGGACGACCTACGAGCAGTACTTC. Residues: CASSLTRGTTYEQYF. The full variable domain, with the rest looked up from reference TRBV5-5 and TRBJ2-7, is DAGVTQSPTHLIKTRGQQVTLRCSPISGHKSVSWYQQVLGQGPQFIFQYYEKEERGRGNFPDRFSARQFPNYSSELNVNALLLGDSALYLCASSLTRGTTYEQYFGPGTRLTVT.

The rearrangement links TRBV4-2 to TRBJ2-1, with D possibly being TRBD2 (6 bases). V was pared by 3 bases and J by 0 bases, with 15 bases between. The germline V gene has CDR1 LGHNA and CDR2 YNFKEQ. CDR3 length: 17 residues. CDR3: CASSQPTTSLSYNEQFF. DNA of the CDR3: TGTGCCAGCAGCCAGCCTACAACTAGCCTCTCCTACAATGAGCAGTTCTTC.

This clone appeared once. V usage is TRBV5-4 and J usage is TRBJ2-5, with D perhaps TRBD2 (6 bases). Germline V gene sequence: CDR1 SGHNT, CDR2 YYREEE (reference sequence). There are 13 residues in the CDR3. The V end lost 4 bases, the J end lost 5 bases, and 12 bases lay between the germline ends. This CDR3 is CASSPRGAETQYF. For the CDR3, the DNA is TGTGCCAGCAGCCCCCGCGGGGCGGAGACCCAGTACTTC.

The V gene is TRBV5-5, the J gene TRBJ1-3; no clear D gene. The CDR3 length is 13 residues. Trimming stripped 0 bases from V and 4 bases from J, with 5 bases between. Per the germline V gene, CDR1 is SGHKS and CDR2 is YYEKEE (reference sequence). The CDR3 sequence: CASSLAGGNTIYF. The CDR3 DNA reads as TGTGCCAGCAGCTTGGCCGGGGGAAACACCATATATTTT. The variable domain in full, with the rest retrieved from reference TRBV5-5 and TRBJ1-3, is DAGVTQSPTHLIKTRGQQVTLRCSPISGHKSVSWYQQVLGQGPQFIFQYYEKEERGRGNFPDRFSARQFPNYSSELNVNALLLGDSALYLCASSLAGGNTIYFGEGSWLTVV.

This chain connects TRBV19 to TRBJ1-5; 9 bases agree with TRBD1. Germline CDR1 is LNHDA and CDR2 is SQIVND (reference sequence). The CDR3 spans 18 residues. The V and J ends lost 7 bases and 1 base, in that order; junction bases with no gene match: 14. The CDR3 DNA sequence: TGTGCCAGTACTTACACCGGGACAGGGCATGAAAGCAATCAGCCCCAGCATTTT. Its translation: CASTYTGTGHESNQPQHF.